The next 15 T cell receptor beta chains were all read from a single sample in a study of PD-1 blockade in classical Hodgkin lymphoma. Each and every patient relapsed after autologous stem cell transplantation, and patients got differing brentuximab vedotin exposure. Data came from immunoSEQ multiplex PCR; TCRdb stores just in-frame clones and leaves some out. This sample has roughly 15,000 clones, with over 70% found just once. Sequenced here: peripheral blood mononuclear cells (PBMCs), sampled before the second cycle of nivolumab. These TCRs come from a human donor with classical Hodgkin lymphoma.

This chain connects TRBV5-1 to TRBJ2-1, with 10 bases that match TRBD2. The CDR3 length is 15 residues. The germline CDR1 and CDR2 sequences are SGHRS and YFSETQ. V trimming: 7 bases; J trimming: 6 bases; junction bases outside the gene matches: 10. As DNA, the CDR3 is TGCGCCAGCCTACCGTCCCTAGCGGGGGCCAATGAGCAGTTCTTC. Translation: CASLPSLAGANEQFF. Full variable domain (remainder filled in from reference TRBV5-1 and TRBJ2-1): KAGVTQTPRYLIKTRGQQVTLSCSPISGHRSVSWYQQTPGQGLQFLFEYFSETQRNKGNFPGRFSGRQFSNSRSEMNVSTLELGDSALYLCASLPSLAGANEQFFGPGTRLTVL.

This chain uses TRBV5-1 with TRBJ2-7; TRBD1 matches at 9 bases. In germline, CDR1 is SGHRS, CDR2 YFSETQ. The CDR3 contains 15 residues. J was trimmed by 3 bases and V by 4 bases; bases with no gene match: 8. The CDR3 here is CASSQTGTGFYEQYF. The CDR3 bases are TGCGCCAGCAGCCAAACCGGGACAGGGTTCTACGAGCAGTACTTC. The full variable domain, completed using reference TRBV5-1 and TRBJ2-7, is KAGVTQTPRYLIKTRGQQVTLSCSPISGHRSVSWYQQTPGQGLQFLFEYFSETQRNKGNFPGRFSGRQFSNSRSEMNVSTLELGDSALYLCASSQTGTGFYEQYFGPGTRLTVT.

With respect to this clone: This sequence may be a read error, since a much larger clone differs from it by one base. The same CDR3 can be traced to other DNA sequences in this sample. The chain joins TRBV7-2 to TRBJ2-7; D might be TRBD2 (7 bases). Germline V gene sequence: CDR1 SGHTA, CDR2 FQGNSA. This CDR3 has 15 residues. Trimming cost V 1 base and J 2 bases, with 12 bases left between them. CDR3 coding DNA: TGTGCCAGCAGCTTAGTCGGGGGGCCCACCTACGAGCAGTACTTC. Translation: CASSLVGGPTYEQYF.

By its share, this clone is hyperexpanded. CDR3 residues: CASRGTGSFLSYNEQFF. CDR3 DNA: TGTGCCAGCCGGGGGACAGGTTCGTTCCTCTCCTACAATGAGCAGTTCTTC. V and J are TRBV27 and TRBJ2-1; 8 bases are shared with TRBD1. Germline V gene lookup returns CDR1 MNHEY and CDR2 SMNVEV (reference sequence). This CDR3 comprises 17 residues. The ends lost 8 bases at V and 0 bases at J; junction bases unmatched: 12.

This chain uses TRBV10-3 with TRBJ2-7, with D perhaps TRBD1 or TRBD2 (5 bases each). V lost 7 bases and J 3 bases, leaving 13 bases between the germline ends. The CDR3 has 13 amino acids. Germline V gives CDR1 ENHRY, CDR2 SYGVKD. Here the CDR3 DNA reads TGTGCCATCAAAGGGGAAGGACTCTACGAGCAGTACTTC. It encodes CAIKGEGLYEQYF.

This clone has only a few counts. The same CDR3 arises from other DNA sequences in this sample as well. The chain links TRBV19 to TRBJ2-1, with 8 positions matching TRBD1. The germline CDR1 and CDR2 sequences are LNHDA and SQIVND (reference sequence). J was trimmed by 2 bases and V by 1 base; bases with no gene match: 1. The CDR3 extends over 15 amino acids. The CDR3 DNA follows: TGTGCCAGTAGTATAGGACAGGGGCCCTACAATGAGCAGTTCTTC. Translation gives CASSIGQGPYNEQFF.

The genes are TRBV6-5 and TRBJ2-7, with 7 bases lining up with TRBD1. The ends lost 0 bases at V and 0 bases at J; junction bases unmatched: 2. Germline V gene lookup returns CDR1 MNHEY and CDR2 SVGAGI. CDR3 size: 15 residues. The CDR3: CASSYSTGRSYEQYF. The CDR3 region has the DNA TGTGCCAGCAGTTACTCGACAGGGCGCTCCTACGAGCAGTACTTC.

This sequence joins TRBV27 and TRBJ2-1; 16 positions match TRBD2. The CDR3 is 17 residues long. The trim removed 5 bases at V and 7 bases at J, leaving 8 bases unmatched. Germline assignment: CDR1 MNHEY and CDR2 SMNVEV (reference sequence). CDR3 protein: CASSAGLAGGTVNEQFF. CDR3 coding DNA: TGTGCCAGCAGTGCGGGACTAGCGGGAGGGACCGTTAATGAGCAGTTCTTC.

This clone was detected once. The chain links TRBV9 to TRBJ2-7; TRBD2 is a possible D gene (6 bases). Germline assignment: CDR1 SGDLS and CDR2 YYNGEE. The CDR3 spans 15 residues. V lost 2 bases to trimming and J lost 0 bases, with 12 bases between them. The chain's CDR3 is CASSVGGSPSYEQYF. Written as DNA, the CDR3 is TGTGCCAGCAGCGTTGGGGGGAGTCCCTCCTACGAGCAGTACTTC.

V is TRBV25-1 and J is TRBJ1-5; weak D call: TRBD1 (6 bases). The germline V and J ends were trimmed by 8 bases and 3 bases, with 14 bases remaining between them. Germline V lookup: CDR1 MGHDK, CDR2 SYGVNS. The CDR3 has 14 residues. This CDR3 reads CASSGPGVNQPQHF. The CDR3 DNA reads TGTGCCAGCTCGGGGCCAGGGGTCAATCAGCCCCAGCATTTT.

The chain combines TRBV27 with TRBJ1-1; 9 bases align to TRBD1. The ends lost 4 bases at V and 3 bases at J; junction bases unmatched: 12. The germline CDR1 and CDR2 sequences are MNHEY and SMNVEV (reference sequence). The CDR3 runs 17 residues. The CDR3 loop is CASSSIHYRGLDTEAFF. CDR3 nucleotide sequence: TGTGCCAGCAGTTCTATCCACTACAGGGGGCTGGACACTGAAGCTTTCTTT.

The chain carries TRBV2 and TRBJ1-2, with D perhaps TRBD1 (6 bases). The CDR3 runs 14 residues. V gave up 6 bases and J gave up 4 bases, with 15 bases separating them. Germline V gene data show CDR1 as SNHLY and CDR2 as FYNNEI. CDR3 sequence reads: CASSAPDRLYGYTF. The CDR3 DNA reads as TGTGCCAGCAGCGCTCCCGACAGGCTCTATGGCTACACCTTC.

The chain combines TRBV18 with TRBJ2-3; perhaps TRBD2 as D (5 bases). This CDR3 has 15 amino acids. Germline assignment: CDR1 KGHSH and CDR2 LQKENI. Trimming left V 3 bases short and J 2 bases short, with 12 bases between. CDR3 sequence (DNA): TGTGCCAGCTCACCTACGGGGATAACCACAGATACGCAGTATTTT. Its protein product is CASSPTGITTDTQYF.

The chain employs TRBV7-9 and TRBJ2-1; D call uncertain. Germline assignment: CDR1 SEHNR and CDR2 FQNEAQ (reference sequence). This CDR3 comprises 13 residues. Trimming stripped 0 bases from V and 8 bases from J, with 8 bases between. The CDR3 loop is CASSLAGTHEQFF. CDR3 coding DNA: TGTGCCAGCAGCTTAGCTGGCACTCATGAGCAGTTCTTC.

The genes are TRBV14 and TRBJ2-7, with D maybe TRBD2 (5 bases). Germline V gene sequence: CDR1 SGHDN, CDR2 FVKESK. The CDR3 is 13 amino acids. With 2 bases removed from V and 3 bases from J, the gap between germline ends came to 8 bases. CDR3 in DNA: TGTGCCAGCAGCCAACCTGGAGGCTACGAGCAGTACTTC. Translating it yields CASSQPGGYEQYF.